Detailed here is one TCR beta chain. Its cognate antigen is unknown. These data originate in a study of vaccination and CD4 T cells after COVID-19. Study summary: A vaccine, either BNT162b2 or mRNA-1273, was given to participants in two doses.

The study sequenced cultured CD4+ T cell DNA using the Oncomine TCR Beta short-read assay. TCRdb analysed the PCR reads with MiXCR anew, one entry per CDR3 protein. The sample shows approximately 16,000 distinct CDR3 sequences, 26% of them seen only once. Treatment denoted: roughly 10-day PBMC culture with coronavirus spike peptide pools or control peptides (ViraFEST assay). Expanded clonotypes were found by TCR sequencing after peptide-pool stimulation (ViraFEST). Peptide pools at around 9.1 ug/ml, together with 10 IU/ml IL-2, were added to cultures of around 2.2 million PBMCs per well. Study conclusions and caveats: A nonsignificant rise from roughly 21 to 40 was seen in the median number of SARS-CoV-2-reactive clonotypes.

Trimming pared 5 bases from V and 1 base from J, leaving 10 bases between. CDR1 SGHDT and CDR2 YYEEEE come from the germline V gene. The CDR3 contains 13 residues. The V call is TRBV5-6, the J call TRBJ2-7; D not resolved. Sequenced sample: cultured CD4+ T cells from blood. The TCR was taken from a human donor with COVID-19. As DNA, the CDR3 is TGTGCCAGCAGAATGGACGGATCCTACGAGCAGTACTTC. It yields the protein CASRMDGSYEQYF.